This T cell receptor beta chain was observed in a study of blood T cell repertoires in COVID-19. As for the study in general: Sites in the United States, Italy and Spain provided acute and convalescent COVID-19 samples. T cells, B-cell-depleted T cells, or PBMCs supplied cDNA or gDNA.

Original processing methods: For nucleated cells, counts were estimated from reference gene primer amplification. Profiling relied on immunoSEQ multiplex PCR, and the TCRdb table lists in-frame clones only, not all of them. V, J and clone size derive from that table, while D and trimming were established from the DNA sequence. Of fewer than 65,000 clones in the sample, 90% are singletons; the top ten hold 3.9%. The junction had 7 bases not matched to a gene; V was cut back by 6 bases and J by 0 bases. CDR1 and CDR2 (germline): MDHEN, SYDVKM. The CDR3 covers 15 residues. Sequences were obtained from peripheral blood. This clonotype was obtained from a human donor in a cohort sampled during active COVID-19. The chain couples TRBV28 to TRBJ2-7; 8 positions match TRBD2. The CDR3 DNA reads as TGTGCCAGCAGCAATAGCGGGGCCAACTCCTACGAGCAGTACTTC. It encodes CASSNSGANSYEQYF.